This T cell receptor (beta chain) was obtained from a study of T-cell reconstitution after alpha-beta-depleted transplantation in children. The study, taken as a whole, reports: T-cell numbers and diversity, one year after transplant, stemmed largely from T cells that were newly produced. Several hundred expanded graft clones reportedly gave rise to the alpha-beta T cells present about two months after transplant. Elevated TCRbeta diversity at day 60 was traced, in some patients, to surviving recipient T cells and thymic progenitors.

Unique molecular identifiers featured in how the TCRbeta library was prepared. TCRdb itself ran the PCR reads through MiXCR, one entry per CDR3 protein. The sample has about 77,000 distinct CDR3 sequences, roughly 18% seen once; the top ten hold around half. The ends were cut back, 0 bases at V and 0 bases at J, with 10 bases in the middle. The CDR3 covers 15 residues. Germline V gene data show CDR1 as SGDLS and CDR2 as YYNGEE. A note on this clonotype: Its specificity is unknown.

The chain carries TRBV9 and TRBJ2-7, with D hard to call. The source of this sequence is a male patient between 2 and 15 years old who had a stem cell transplant for acute lymphoblastic leukemia, so the T cells may come from the graft donor. Sequencing used PBMCs, mostly from graft donor cells, obtained 360 days after TCRalphabeta/CD19-depleted stem cell transplant. DNA of the CDR3: TGTGCCAGCAGCGTAGGGGTTTGGGGCTCCTACGAGCAGTACTTC. Protein: CASSVGVWGSYEQYF.